The T cell receptor beta chain described here comes from a study of blood T cell dynamics during melanoma immunotherapy. The germline CDR1 and CDR2 sequences are DFQATT and SNEGSKA (reference sequence). With 4 bases removed from V and 8 bases from J, the gap between germline ends came to 8 bases. This CDR3 has 10 amino acids. The table lists this clone with a few counts. The time point here: pre-treatment baseline. TCRdb keeps only in-frame clones here, not all; method: immunoSEQ multiplex PCR. The sample lists about 6,300 clones, about 90% occurring once. The sequence came from a human donor with melanoma. The gene calls are TRBV20-1 and TRBJ1-2; no clear D. Specimen: cell-free DNA from blood, collected from a patient treated with checkpoint blockade. CDR3 sequence (DNA): TGCAGTGCTATGGACCGCGGCTACACCTTC. Translated: CSAMDRGYTF.